The rows below give T cell receptor beta chains drawn from one sample of a study of beta chain features in type 1 diabetes. Profiled with immunoSEQ multiplex PCR; TCRdb holds only in-frame clones, not every one. The top ten clones hold 0.015% to 0.02% of a sample with 200,000 to 250,000 clones, more than 11% of them seen once. Input material: naive CD4+ T cells from blood. These receptors all come from a man aged 30 to 45 with type 1 diabetes. CDR3s include the opening cysteine and the closing phenylalanine or tryptophan. The D gene is left open where the match is weak. Not all rows give a size; the values are once, few, many and, for expanded clones, a class.

V	D	size	J	CDR3	DNA
TRBV25-1	TRBD2	.	TRBJ2-2	CASSPIAGAPTGELFF	TGTGCCAGCAGTCCCATAGCGGGAGCTCCCACCGGGGAGCTGTTTTTT
TRBV5-1	TRBD2	.	TRBJ2-1	CASSLGWSSGGAQEQFF	TGCGCCAGCAGCTTGGGTTGGTCTAGCGGGGGGGCACAGGAGCAGTTCTTC
TRBV5-1	.	.	TRBJ1-5	CASSSGDNNQPQHF	TGCGCCAGCAGTAGCGGGGACAACAATCAGCCCCAGCATTTT
TRBV6-5	.	.	TRBJ2-1	CASGRGSYNEQFF	TGTGCCAGCGGCCGTGGCTCCTACAATGAGCAGTTCTTC
TRBV2	.	few	TRBJ1-4	CASSEILGEKLFF	TGTGCCAGCAGTGAAATACTAGGTGAAAAACTGTTTTTT
TRBV19	.	few	TRBJ1-6	CASSTGPGGSPLHF	TGTGCCAGTAGTACAGGGCCCGGCGGTTCACCCCTCCACTTT
TRBV6-5	TRBD1	.	TRBJ1-1	CASSYDRANEAFF	TGTGCCAGCAGTTACGACAGGGCCAATGAAGCTTTCTTT
TRBV7-9	TRBD1	.	TRBJ1-2	CASSLVRPGGSGYGYTF	TGTGCCAGCAGCTTAGTGCGGCCAGGGGGGAGCGGCTATGGCTACACCTTC
TRBV10-3	.	.	TRBJ2-5	CAISSGQETQYF	TGTGCCATCTCCTCGGGGCAAGAGACCCAGTACTTC
TRBV5-1	TRBD1	.	TRBJ2-7	CASSPGQGAREQYF	TGCGCCAGCAGCCCTGGACAGGGGGCCAGGGAGCAGTACTTC
TRBV10-3	TRBD2	.	TRBJ2-1	CAISAGLAGGHDEQFF	TGTGCCATCAGTGCGGGACTAGCGGGGGGGCATGATGAGCAGTTCTTC
TRBV7-2	TRBD1	few	TRBJ2-5	CASSPQGVGQETQYF	TGTGCCAGCAGCCCTCAGGGGGTCGGACAAGAGACCCAGTACTTC
TRBV19	TRBD2	few	TRBJ2-3	CASSIESSGQDTQYF	TGTGCCAGTAGTATAGAGTCTAGCGGGCAGGATACGCAGTATTTT
TRBV30	TRBD1	few	TRBJ1-2	CAWTGTATVGYGYTF	TGTGCCTGGACCGGGACAGCCACTGTGGGATATGGCTACACCTTC
TRBV5-1	TRBD2	once	TRBJ2-1	CASSLPLAGTTSYNEQFF	TGCGCCAGCAGCTTGCCCCTAGCGGGAACGACCTCCTACAATGAGCAGTTCTTC
TRBV30	TRBD1	few	TRBJ2-2	CAWNRGLPTGELFF	TGTGCCTGGAACAGGGGGCTCCCCACCGGGGAGCTGTTTTTT
TRBV5-1	.	few	TRBJ2-5	CASSLGTQETQYF	TGCGCCAGCAGCCTGGGAACACAAGAGACCCAGTACTTC
TRBV9	TRBD1	few	TRBJ1-4	CATSGTGHEKLFF	TGTGCCACTTCCGGGACAGGGCATGAAAAACTGTTTTTT
TRBV19	.	.	TRBJ1-5	CASPMGRYSNQPQHF	TGTGCCAGTCCTATGGGGCGTTATAGCAATCAGCCCCAGCATTTT
TRBV29-1	.	few	TRBJ2-3	CSGALPDFTDTQYF	TGCAGCGGTGCGTTGCCCGACTTTACAGATACGCAGTATTTT
TRBV6-1	TRBD2	few	TRBJ2-1	CASSEPIAGTHNEQFF	TGTGCCAGCAGTGAACCTATAGCGGGAACACACAATGAGCAGTTCTTC
TRBV11-2	.	.	TRBJ1-2	CASSLISVYGYTF	TGTGCCAGCAGCTTAATCTCGGTCTATGGCTACACCTTC
TRBV11-2	.	.	TRBJ1-3	CASSFTGRGNTIYF	TGTGCCAGCAGCTTCACGGGGAGAGGAAACACCATATATTTT
TRBV29-1	.	.	TRBJ2-6	CSVGWGRSGANVLTF	TGCAGCGTCGGCTGGGGGAGGTCTGGGGCCAACGTCCTGACTTTC
TRBV14	TRBD2	few	TRBJ2-7	CASSQDPQKTSASSYEQYF	TGTGCCAGCAGCCAAGATCCCCAGAAAACTAGCGCCTCCTCCTACGAGCAGTACTTC
TRBV29-1	TRBD1	few	TRBJ1-5	CSVGGGQGSLSNQPQHF	TGCAGCGTTGGGGGGGGACAGGGGAGTCTTAGCAATCAGCCCCAGCATTTT
TRBV5-4	.	.	TRBJ2-3	CASSLRGASTDTQYF	TGTGCCAGCAGCTTGCGGGGTGCGAGCACAGATACGCAGTATTTT
TRBV21-1	.	few	TRBJ2-3	CASRDTQYF	TGTGCCAGCCGGGATACGCAGTATTTT
TRBV19	.	.	TRBJ2-5	CASSIRETQYF	TGTGCCAGTAGTATCCGAGAGACCCAGTACTTC
TRBV29-1	.	.	TRBJ2-2	CSVEGSGNTGELFF	TGCAGCGTTGAAGGGTCGGGGAACACCGGGGAGCTGTTTTTT
TRBV18	.	.	TRBJ2-5	CASSPLGAETQYF	TGTGCCAGCTCACCCCTAGGAGCGGAGACCCAGTACTTC
TRBV12-5	.	few	TRBJ1-6	CASGLAQGRVDSPLHF	TGTGCTAGTGGTTTGGCGCAGGGGAGAGTAGACTCACCCCTCCACTTT
TRBV4-1	TRBD2	few	TRBJ2-1	CASSQDRFSPGGPGEQFF	TGCGCCAGCAGCCAAGATAGGTTCTCCCCGGGGGGGCCGGGTGAGCAGTTCTTC
TRBV7-9	TRBD1	.	TRBJ1-2	CASSWGQNYGYTF	TGTGCCAGCAGCTGGGGACAGAACTATGGCTACACCTTC
TRBV2	.	few	TRBJ2-4	CASSEIGVENIQYF	TGTGCCAGCAGTGAAATAGGGGTGGAAAACATTCAGTACTTC
TRBV29-1	TRBD2	few	TRBJ2-2	CSVRTSANTGELFF	TGCAGCGTCAGGACTAGCGCGAACACCGGGGAGCTGTTTTTT
TRBV5-6	.	few	TRBJ2-5	CASSLGRSQETQYF	TGTGCCAGCAGCTTGGGCCGGTCCCAAGAGACCCAGTACTTC
TRBV11-2	TRBD2	.	TRBJ2-5	CASSLGTSGAQETQYF	TGTGCCAGCAGCTTAGGGACTAGCGGGGCTCAAGAGACCCAGTACTTC
TRBV29-1	.	.	TRBJ1-5	CSVGENSNQPQHF	TGCAGCGTCGGAGAGAATAGCAATCAGCCCCAGCATTTT
TRBV6-6	.	.	TRBJ1-1	CASSYSRELGAFF	TGTGCCAGCAGTTACTCGAGGGAGTTAGGAGCTTTCTTT
TRBV11-2	TRBD2	.	TRBJ2-1	CASSSLAGFNEQFF	TGTGCCAGCAGCTCCCTAGCGGGGTTCAATGAGCAGTTCTTC
TRBV11-2	TRBD1	once	TRBJ2-3	CASSTEGGPTDTQYF	TGTGCCAGCAGCACCGAAGGGGGCCCCACAGATACGCAGTATTTT
TRBV5-1	.	.	TRBJ2-3	CASSLASGDTQYF	TGCGCCAGCAGCTTGGCTTCGGGAGATACGCAGTATTTT
TRBV30	.	.	TRBJ1-1	CAWSLSAGSTEAFF	TGTGCCTGGAGTCTCTCCGCAGGGTCCACTGAAGCTTTCTTT
TRBV2	TRBD2	.	TRBJ2-5	CAEGTSGQETQYF	TGTGCCGAAGGGACTAGCGGCCAAGAGACCCAGTACTTC
TRBV19	TRBD1	.	TRBJ2-3	CASSTGQGPDTQYF	TGTGCCAGTAGTACGGGACAGGGCCCAGATACGCAGTATTTT
TRBV15	.	few	TRBJ1-5	CATSLLSGNQPQHF	TGTGCCACCAGCTTACTGTCGGGCAATCAGCCCCAGCATTTT
TRBV19	TRBD2	few	TRBJ2-1	CASSPRLAGGPGEQFF	TGTGCCAGTAGTCCCCGACTAGCGGGAGGGCCGGGTGAGCAGTTCTTC
TRBV4-1	.	.	TRBJ2-2	CASSPRLFANTGELFF	TGCGCCAGCAGCCCCCGACTCTTCGCGAACACCGGGGAGCTGTTTTTT
TRBV4-1	TRBD2	.	TRBJ2-3	CASSRGPTGGSDTQYF	TGCGCCAGCAGCAGAGGTCCTACGGGAGGGTCAGATACGCAGTATTTT
TRBV10-1	TRBD1	.	TRBJ2-1	CASSRQGNEQFF	TGCGCCAGCAGCCGACAGGGGAATGAGCAGTTCTTC
TRBV4-1	TRBD2	few	TRBJ2-7	CASSSGGRPSEQYF	TGCGCCAGCAGCTCGGGCGGGAGACCCAGCGAGCAGTACTTC
TRBV4-1	.	.	TRBJ1-3	CASRQLNTGNTIYF	TGCGCCAGCAGACAGCTAAACACTGGAAACACCATATATTTT
TRBV29-1	TRBD1	.	TRBJ2-5	CSAQGQELRTQYF	TGCAGCGCCCAGGGACAGGAGCTACGGACCCAGTACTTC